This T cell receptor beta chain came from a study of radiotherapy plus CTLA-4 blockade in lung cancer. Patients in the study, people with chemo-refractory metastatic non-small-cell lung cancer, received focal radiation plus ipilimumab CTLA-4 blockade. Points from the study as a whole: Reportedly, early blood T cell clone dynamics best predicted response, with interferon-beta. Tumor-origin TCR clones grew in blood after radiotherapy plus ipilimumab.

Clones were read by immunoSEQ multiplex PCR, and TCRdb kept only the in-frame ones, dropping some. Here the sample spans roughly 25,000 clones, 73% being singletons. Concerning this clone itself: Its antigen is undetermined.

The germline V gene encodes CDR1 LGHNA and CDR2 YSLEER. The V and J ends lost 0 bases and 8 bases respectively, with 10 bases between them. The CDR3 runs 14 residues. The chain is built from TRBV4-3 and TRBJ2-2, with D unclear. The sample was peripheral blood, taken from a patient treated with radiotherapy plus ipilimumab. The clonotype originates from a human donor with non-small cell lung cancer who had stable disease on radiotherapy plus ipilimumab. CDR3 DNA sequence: TGCGCCAGCAGCCAAGAGTGGCTAGTAGGGGAGCTGTTTTTT. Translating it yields CASSQEWLVGELFF.